A selection of T cell receptor beta chains follows, all from one sample in a study of T cell repertoires in ileal Crohn's disease. Libraries were prepared by immunoSEQ multiplex PCR; TCRdb keeps only in-frame clonotypes and omits some of them. The repertoire includes approximately 4,200 clones, nearly 75% of them detected once, and 20% to 25% sits in the top ten. Sequenced: ileal tissue. The source of these receptors is an adult with Crohn's disease. Each CDR3 is given with its conserved first and last residue. The D gene is left open where the match is weak. Expanded clones get a size class; other rows say once, few or many, or leave the size out.

clone_size j_call v_call d_call cdr3_nt cdr3_aa
NA TRBJ2-7 TRBV7-2 TRBD2 TGTGCCAGCAGCTGGGGCAGCGGGGGGGGATTCTCCCCCTACGAGCAGTACTTC CASSWGSGGGFSPYEQYF
NA TRBJ1-1 TRBV5-4 TRBD1 TGTGCCAGCAGCTTGGCCCCAGACAGGGGGCCTGAAGCTTTCTTT CASSLAPDRGPEAFF
NA TRBJ2-7 TRBV11-3 TRBD2 TGTGCCAGCAGCTTTACTAGCGGCTATTCCTACGAGCAGTACTTC CASSFTSGYSYEQYF
NA TRBJ1-2 TRBV10-1 TRBD1 TGCGCCAGCAGTGAGTCGACGGACAGGGCCGGTGGCTACACCTTC CASSESTDRAGGYTF
NA TRBJ1-6 TRBV5-1 TRBD1 TGCGCCAGCAGCTCCGGGACAGGCAATTCACCCCTCCACTTT CASSSGTGNSPLHF
NA TRBJ2-3 TRBV5-1 TRBD1 TGCGCCAGCAGCGCCGGGACAGGGAAAGATACGCAGTATTTT CASSAGTGKDTQYF
NA TRBJ1-1 TRBV11-2 NA TGTGCCAGCAGCTCACCGACAGGAGAAGCTTTCTTT CASSSPTGEAFF
NA TRBJ2-5 TRBV11-3 TRBD2 TGTGCCAGCAGCTTAGAGGTTCGACTAGCAGAGACCCAGTACTTC CASSLEVRLAETQYF
NA TRBJ1-5 TRBV29-1 NA TGCAGCGTTGCCCACGGGGATTGGGGCAATCAGCCCCAGCATTTT CSVAHGDWGNQPQHF
NA TRBJ1-2 TRBV2 NA TGTGCCAGCAGTTCCCAGACAGGAATCAATGGCTACACCTTC CASSSQTGINGYTF
NA TRBJ1-1 TRBV5-4 NA TGTGCCAGCAGCTTGATTGAGGGCACTGAAGCTTTCTTT CASSLIEGTEAFF
NA TRBJ1-1 TRBV6-1 TRBD1 TGTGCCAGCAGTTCACAGGGGGGGAACACTGAAGCTTTCTTT CASSSQGGNTEAFF
NA TRBJ2-3 TRBV19 TRBD1 TGTGCCAGTAGTCACAGGGGACCAGATACGCAGTATTTT CASSHRGPDTQYF
NA TRBJ2-2 TRBV29-1 TRBD1 TGCAGCGGAACAGGGGGGCGCACCGGGGAGCTGTTTTTT CSGTGGRTGELFF
NA TRBJ1-1 TRBV6-1 NA TGTGCCAGCGACGGGGGGATGTGGAACACTGAAGCTTTCTTT CASDGGMWNTEAFF
NA TRBJ2-1 TRBV11-3 NA TGTGCCAGCAGCTTAGCACAGCATCGTATTGAGCAGTTCTTC CASSLAQHRIEQFF
few TRBJ1-3 TRBV28 NA TGTGCCAGCAGTTCCCTCTTCGGAGGGAGTCCAAGCTCTGGAAACACCATATATTTT CASSSLFGGSPSSGNTIYF
large TRBJ2-1 TRBV10-2 TRBD1 TGCTCGACGCAGGGGACAGGGAACAATGAGCAGTTCTTC CSTQGTGNNEQFF
few TRBJ1-5 TRBV6-1 TRBD1 TGTGCCAGCAGTGAGGACAGGGGGTTTGGACAGCCCCAGCATTTT CASSEDRGFGQPQHF
few TRBJ1-3 TRBV27 NA TGTGCCAGCAGTTTATCGCCCAGGGGAAACACCATATATTTT CASSLSPRGNTIYF
NA TRBJ2-3 TRBV19 TRBD1 TGTGCCAGTAGTTTCGGACAGGGGGCAATAGATACGCAGTATTTT CASSFGQGAIDTQYF
few TRBJ1-6 TRBV19 NA TGTGCCAGTAGCTCAAGGGCGGGAATGAATTCACCCCTCCACTTT CASSSRAGMNSPLHF
NA TRBJ1-2 TRBV7-2 TRBD1 TGTGCCAGCAGCCCCCACGGACAGGGGTGGGGCTACACCTTC CASSPHGQGWGYTF
NA TRBJ2-5 TRBV5-5 NA TGTGCCAGCAGCCTCCAAGAGACCCAGTACTTC CASSLQETQYF
once TRBJ2-1 TRBV6-1 TRBD2 TGTGCCAGCCGTAAACGGGACTATAGCAATGAGCAGTTCTTC CASRKRDYSNEQFF
NA TRBJ1-2 TRBV5-1 NA TGCGCCAGCAGCTTGACAGGAAGGGTCGGCTACACCTTC CASSLTGRVGYTF
NA TRBJ1-1 TRBV5-4 NA TGTGCCAGCAGCTTCGCCCTAGGGAACACTGAAGCTTTCTTT CASSFALGNTEAFF
few TRBJ2-7 TRBV21-1 NA TGTGCCAGCAGCAAAGTCCGGAGGTGGCTGGGCGGGCACGAGCAGTACTTC CASSKVRRWLGGHEQYF
NA TRBJ2-1 TRBV4-1 NA TGCGCCAGCAGCCAAGGACGAAGCGGTCCCTACAATGAGCAGTTCTTC CASSQGRSGPYNEQFF
NA TRBJ2-7 TRBV6-1 TRBD2 TGTGCCAGCAGGGAGGGGACTAGCGCCTATTACGAGCAGTACTTC CASREGTSAYYEQYF
NA TRBJ2-2 TRBV7-9 TRBD1 TGTGCCAGCAGCTCCCAAGGGACAGTGAACACCGGGGAGCTGTTTTTT CASSSQGTVNTGELFF
NA TRBJ1-3 TRBV7-9 NA TGTGCCACCTGGGGGGCTGGAAACACCATATATTTT CATWGAGNTIYF
NA TRBJ2-2 TRBV4-1 TRBD1 TGCGCCAGCAGCCGCGGGACAGGGGCCACCGGGGAGCTGTTTTTT CASSRGTGATGELFF
NA TRBJ1-1 TRBV19 TRBD1 TGTGCCAGTAGTACGGACAGGGGGGTAAAGAACACTGAAGCTTTCTTT CASSTDRGVKNTEAFF
NA TRBJ2-7 TRBV7-6 TRBD1 TGTGCCAGCAGCACGGGACAGGGGTCGCGCGAGCAGTACTTC CASSTGQGSREQYF
NA TRBJ1-1 TRBV6-1 NA TGTGCCAGCAACCAGGCCCAGAACACTGAAGCTTTCTTT CASNQAQNTEAFF
NA TRBJ2-7 TRBV30 TRBD1 TGTGCCTGGAGGGACAGGGGCGAGCAGTACTTC CAWRDRGEQYF
NA TRBJ1-1 TRBV16 NA TGTGCCAGCAGCCAGGCCAGGCAGAACACTGAAGCTTTCTTT CASSQARQNTEAFF
NA TRBJ2-5 TRBV5-1 TRBD2 TGCGCCAGCAGCTTAGGGCTCGGGGGGGGGAACCAAGAGACCCAGTACTTC CASSLGLGGGNQETQYF
NA TRBJ2-5 TRBV29-1 TRBD2 TGCAGCGTTGGGACTAGCGTAGAGACCCAGTACTTC CSVGTSVETQYF
NA TRBJ2-3 TRBV10-3 NA TGTGCCATCAGGGGCCATGAAGGAGGGGGCGGGGTGGCAGATACGCAGTATTTT CAIRGHEGGGGVADTQYF
NA TRBJ2-2 TRBV29-1 NA TGCAGTGCGTTAACAACAGGGACAGGGGAGCTGTTTTTT CSALTTGTGELFF
few TRBJ1-5 TRBV6-5 NA TGTGCCAGCCGACCCGCCCCAGGGGACAATCAGCCCCAGCATTTT CASRPAPGDNQPQHF
NA TRBJ2-6 TRBV5-1 NA TGCGCCAGCAGCTTGGATACGGCTGGGGCCAACGTCCTGACTTTC CASSLDTAGANVLTF
NA TRBJ1-5 TRBV5-1 NA TGCGCCAGCAGCCCCATGGGGGGTATGAGCAATCAGCCCCAGCATTTT CASSPMGGMSNQPQHF
once TRBJ2-5 TRBV11-2 TRBD1 TGTGCCAGCAGCAAGGACAGGGGAAGGGAGACCCAGTACTTC CASSKDRGRETQYF
NA TRBJ2-3 TRBV6-1 TRBD2 TGTGCCAGCAGTGAAAGGAGCGGGGGGACAGATACGCAGTATTTT CASSERSGGTDTQYF
NA TRBJ2-3 TRBV29-1 NA TGCAGCGTTAGCCCCGGGAGTAGGACGGATACGCAGTATTTT CSVSPGSRTDTQYF
NA TRBJ2-1 TRBV11-3 TRBD2 TGTGCCAGCAGCTTAGGGACTAGCTCCGGGGAGCAGTTCTTC CASSLGTSSGEQFF
NA TRBJ2-7 TRBV6-5 NA TGTGCCAGCAGTTACTATGCGGGCTACGAGCAGTACTTC CASSYYAGYEQYF
NA TRBJ2-7 TRBV5-6 TRBD2 TGTGCCAGCAGCTTGTGGAGGGAGGGCAACTCCTACGAGCAGTACTTC CASSLWREGNSYEQYF
NA TRBJ2-3 TRBV6-1 TRBD1 TGTGCCAGCACCCCCCGCGGACAGGCGTCAGATACGCAGTATTTT CASTPRGQASDTQYF
few TRBJ1-2 TRBV18 NA TGTGCCAGCTCACCAATGTCGGGGGGCGGCTATGGCTACACCTTC CASSPMSGGGYGYTF
NA TRBJ2-1 TRBV29-1 NA TGCAGCGTTGCCAGGGGAAATGAGCAGTTCTTC CSVARGNEQFF
NA TRBJ2-3 TRBV7-2 TRBD2 TGTGCCAGCAGCTTCAGGACTAGCGGGAGGGATACGCAGTATTTT CASSFRTSGRDTQYF
NA TRBJ1-1 TRBV11-3 NA TGTGCCAGCAGCTTAACTCCCGTCACTGAAGCTTTCTTT CASSLTPVTEAFF
NA TRBJ2-7 TRBV6-1 TRBD1 TGTGCCAGCAGAGGACAGGGGACCTACGAGCAGTACTTC CASRGQGTYEQYF